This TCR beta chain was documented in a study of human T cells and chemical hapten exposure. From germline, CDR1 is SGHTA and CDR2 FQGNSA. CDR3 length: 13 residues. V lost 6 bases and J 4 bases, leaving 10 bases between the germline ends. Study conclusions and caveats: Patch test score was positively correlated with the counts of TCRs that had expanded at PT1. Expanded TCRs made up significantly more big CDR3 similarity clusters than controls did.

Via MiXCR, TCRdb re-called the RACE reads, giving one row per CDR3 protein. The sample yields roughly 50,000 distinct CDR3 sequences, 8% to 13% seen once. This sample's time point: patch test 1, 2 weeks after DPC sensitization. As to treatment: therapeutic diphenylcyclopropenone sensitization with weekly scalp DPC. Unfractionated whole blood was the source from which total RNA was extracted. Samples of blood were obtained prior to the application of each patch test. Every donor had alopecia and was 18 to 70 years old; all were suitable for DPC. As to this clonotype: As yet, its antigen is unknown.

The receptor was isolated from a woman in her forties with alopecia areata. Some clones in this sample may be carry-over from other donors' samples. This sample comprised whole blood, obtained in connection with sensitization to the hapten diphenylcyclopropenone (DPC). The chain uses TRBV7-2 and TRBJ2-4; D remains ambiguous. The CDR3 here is CASSGVAKNIQYF. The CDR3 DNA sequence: TGTGCCAGCAGTGGAGTGGCGAAAAACATTCAGTACTTC.